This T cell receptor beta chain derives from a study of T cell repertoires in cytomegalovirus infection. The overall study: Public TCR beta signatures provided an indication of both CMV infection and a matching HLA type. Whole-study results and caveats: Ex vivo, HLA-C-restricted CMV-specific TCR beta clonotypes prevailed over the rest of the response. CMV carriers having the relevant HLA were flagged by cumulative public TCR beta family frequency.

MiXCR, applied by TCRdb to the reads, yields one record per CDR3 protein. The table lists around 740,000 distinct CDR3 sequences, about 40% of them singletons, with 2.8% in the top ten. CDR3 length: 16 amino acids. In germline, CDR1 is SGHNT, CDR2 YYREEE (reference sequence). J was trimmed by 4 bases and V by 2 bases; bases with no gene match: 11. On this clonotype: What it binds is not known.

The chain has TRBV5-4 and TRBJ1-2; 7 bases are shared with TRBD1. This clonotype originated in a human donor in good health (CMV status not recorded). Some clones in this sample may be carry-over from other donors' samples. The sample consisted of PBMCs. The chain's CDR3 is CASSFGGTGAPYGYTF. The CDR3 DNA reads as TGTGCCAGCAGCTTTGGGGGCACAGGGGCCCCCTATGGCTACACCTTC.